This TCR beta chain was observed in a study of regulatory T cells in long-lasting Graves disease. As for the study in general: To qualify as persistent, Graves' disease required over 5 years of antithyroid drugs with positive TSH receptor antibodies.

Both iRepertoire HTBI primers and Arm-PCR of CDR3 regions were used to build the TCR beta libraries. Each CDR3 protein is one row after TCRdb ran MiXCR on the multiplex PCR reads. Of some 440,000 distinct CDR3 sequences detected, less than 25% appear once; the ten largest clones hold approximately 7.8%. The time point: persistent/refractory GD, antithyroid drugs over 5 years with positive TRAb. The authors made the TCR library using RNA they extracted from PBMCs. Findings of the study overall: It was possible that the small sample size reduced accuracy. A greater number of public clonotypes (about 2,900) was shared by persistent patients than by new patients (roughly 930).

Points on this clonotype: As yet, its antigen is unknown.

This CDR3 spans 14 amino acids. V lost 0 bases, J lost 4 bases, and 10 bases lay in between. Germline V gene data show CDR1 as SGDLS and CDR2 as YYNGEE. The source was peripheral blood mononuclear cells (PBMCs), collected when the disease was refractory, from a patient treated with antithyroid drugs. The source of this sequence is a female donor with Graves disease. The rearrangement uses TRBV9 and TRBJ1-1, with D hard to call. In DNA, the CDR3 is TGTGCCAGCAGCGTAGCTTCAGGCCGCACTGAAGCTTTCTTT. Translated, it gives CASSVASGRTEAFF. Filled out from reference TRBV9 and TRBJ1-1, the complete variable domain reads DSGVTQTPKHLITATGQRVTLRCSPRSGDLSVYWYQQSLDQGLQFLIQYYNGEERAKGNILERFSAQQFPDLHSELNLSSLELGDSALYFCASSVASGRTEAFFGQGTRLTVV.